This TCR beta chain stems from a study of T cells in Graves' hyperthyroidism and ophthalmopathy (dated by TCRdb to the late 2010s). About the full investigation: Peripheral blood samples were taken at the time of initial diagnosis, prior to any treatment. Prospective prediction of ophthalmopathy was tested in an independent validation cohort consisting of some 18 hyperthyroidism patients and 17 patients who later progressed to ophthalmopathy. To identify TCR V-J signatures that set the groups apart, the researchers used a discovery cohort of 100 patients, made up of 40 to 45 with Graves' ophthalmopathy and 57 with stable Graves' hyperthyroidism. According to the paper, TCR Vbeta CDR3 sequencing was carried out on 135 peripheral blood samples, which came from approximately 43 ophthalmopathy, some 73 hyperthyroidism and about 17 progressor patients. The 90 to 100 discovery patients were randomly divided into training and test sets at a 7:3 ratio. Thyroid tissue and blood T-cell repertoires from more than five Graves' hyperthyroidism patients were also compared in the study. Once sampling was done, hyperthyroidism patients were given methimazole at a starting dose of 30 mg daily, whereas ophthalmopathy patients were given high-dose intravenous methylprednisolone. Broad study findings and their caveats: A model built on a 13 V-J signature distinguished ophthalmopathy from stable hyperthyroidism, reaching over 85% sensitivity and about 81% specificity in cross-validation and 80%/75% in testing. No statistical method was used to set the sample size in advance, and investigators knew the group allocation. Most expanded thyroid clonotypes (frequency above 0.001) were also detected in blood, a finding suggesting that blood repertoires may reflect thyroid immune responses. In validation, the model predicted progression to ophthalmopathy with around 71% sensitivity and 72% to 85% specificity, a median of around 6.6 months before onset.

As for this clonotype: Its antigen is still unknown. A much larger clone lies a single base off, so this may be a read error.

Graves' hyperthyroidism was defined as stable when no progression to ophthalmopathy occurred over 18 months of follow-up. Hyperthyroidism patients were aged 18 to 65 years and newly diagnosed, with disease duration of less than 2 months. Any patient with an uncontrolled infection, another autoimmune disease, pregnancy or lactation was excluded. Diagnoses were established on the basis of clinical symptoms, serum thyroxine and TRAb, thyroid ultrasound, and orbital computed tomography. PBMCs were isolated from about 9.1 ml of fresh peripheral blood by Ficoll-Paque density gradient centrifugation. Total RNA was extracted with Trizol reagent, and quality was checked on an Agilent 2100 Bioanalyzer. TCR beta CDR3 regions were amplified from RNA transcripts. The first round of RT-PCR for the TCR CDR3 was performed with the HTBI primer set and the Qiagen OneStep RT-PCR kit. The libraries were constructed in a second round of multiplex PCR and then size-selected and purified. The libraries were sequenced on an Illumina HiSeq2000 using paired-end 100 bp reads. The paper's processing steps were these. Raw data were processed with SOAPnuke, discarding reads with adapters, uncalled bases, mean Phred below 15, or no exact constant-primer or identifier match. COPE v1.2.5 was used to merge the high-quality paired reads, and each unique nucleotide sequence was defined as a clonotype. MiTCR v1.1 was used to align clonotypes to the IMGT TRBV, TRBD and TRBJ reference segments. Analysis was restricted to V-J combinations with a frequency above 0.0001, which covered about 99% of repertoires. The TCS score was defined as the ratio of F50 (clonal expansion) to E x V (chaos), calculated using BLOSUM62-based TCRdist between CDR3 peptides within each V-J. Welch's t-statistics and random forest reduced 450 to 600 V-J features to 13, which were used in a naive Bayes classifier (R e1071). Through fastp at Q25 and MiXCR, TCRdb rebuilt clones from the public reads, retaining in-frame beta chains. Each record represents a unique CDR3 protein, reported with the most common genes and DNA among its rows. TCRdb, not the authors, supplied the V and J calls. In this sample the table shows a few hundred thousand distinct CDR3 sequences, roughly an eighth of which occur a single time. The biggest ten clones account for 4% to 6.5% of the sample.

Sample: blood. This sequence was found in a woman aged 18-29 years with Graves' hyperthyroidism.

The nucleotide sequence is given as TGTGCCTGGGCCGGGACTAGCGGGAAGCAGTTCTTC. This yields the protein CAWAGTSGKQFF. The chain is encoded by TRBV30 joined to TRBJ2-1, and 13 junction bases match TRBD2. From a lookup of the germline V gene (reference sequence), CDR1 and CDR2 are GTSNPN and SVGIG. Ends trimmed: V by 5 bases, J by 11 bases; bases unmatched to a gene: 3. Including the terminal cysteine and phenylalanine, the CDR3 comprises 12 residues. The only DNA kept is the CDR3, 36 bases in frame from the first base.